The subject of this entry is one TCR beta chain. After extraction with the RNeasy kit, about 0.45 to 1 ug of the RNA was reverse transcribed using random hexamers. It was immunoSEQ multiplex PCR that amplified TCR beta CDR3 across 54 Vbeta and 13 Jbeta. MiXCR, run by TCRdb on the immunoSEQ multiplex PCR reads, gives a single entry per CDR3 protein. The sample lists roughly 120,000 distinct CDR3 sequences, around 94% seen once, with around 0.078% in the top ten. The sample is drawn from a study of CD8 T cells in Susac syndrome. This CDR3 region has 14 residues. V gave up 1 base and J gave up 3 bases, with 12 bases separating them. Germline V gene data show CDR1 as SQVTM and CDR2 as ANQGSEA. From blood CD8+ and CD4+ T cells, TCR beta sequences were generated.

This receptor was identified in a human donor in good health. Sequencing was performed on CD4+ T cells from PBMCs. The chain is built from TRBV29-1 and TRBJ1-2; tentatively, D is TRBD1 (5 bases). The CDR3 loop is CSVEVGTGDYGYTF. DNA for the CDR3: TGCAGCGTTGAAGTAGGGACCGGAGACTATGGCTACACCTTC.